This T cell receptor (beta chain) was sequenced during a study of cytomegalovirus exposure and HLA in healthy donors. While unrecorded immune exposures were likely, the donors were nominally healthy when sampled. Researchers ran the PCR with 60 Vbeta and 13 Jbeta primers. In the authors' workflow: Approximately 12 million of the about 80 million unique TCR beta chains counted in a later analysis were shared. The assay was immunoSEQ multiplex PCR, and TCRdb's table has in-frame clones only and misses some. V and J calls and clone size are as listed in that table; D and trimming were resolved from the DNA. Here the sample spans approximately 290,000 clones, about four fifths being singletons. After removal of 0 bases from V and 3 bases from J, the junction contained 10 bases not matched to a gene. CDR1 and CDR2 (germline): MGHRA, YSYEKL. This CDR3 comprises 18 residues.

The sample comprised PBMCs. The receptor's source is a girl under 10 years old in good health and CMV-seronegative. This rearrangement joins TRBV4-1 to TRBJ1-5; 8 nucleotides agree with TRBD1. CDR3 bases: TGCGCCAGCAGCCAAGATCCGAGACAGGGGTTAGACAATCAGCCCCAGCATTTT. As protein: CASSQDPRQGLDNQPQHF.